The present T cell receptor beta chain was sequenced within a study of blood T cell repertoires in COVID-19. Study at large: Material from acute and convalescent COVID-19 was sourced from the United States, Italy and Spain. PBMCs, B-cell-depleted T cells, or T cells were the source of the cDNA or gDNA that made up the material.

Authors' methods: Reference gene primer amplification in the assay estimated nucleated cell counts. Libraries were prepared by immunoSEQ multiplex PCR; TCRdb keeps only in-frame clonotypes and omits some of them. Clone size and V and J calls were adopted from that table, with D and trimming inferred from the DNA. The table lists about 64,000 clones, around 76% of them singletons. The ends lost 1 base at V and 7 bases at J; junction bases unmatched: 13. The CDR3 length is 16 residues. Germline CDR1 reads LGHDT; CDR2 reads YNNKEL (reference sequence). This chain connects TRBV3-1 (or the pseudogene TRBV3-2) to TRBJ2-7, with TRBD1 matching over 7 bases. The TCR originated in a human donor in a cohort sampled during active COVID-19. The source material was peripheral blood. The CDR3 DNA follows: TGTGCCAGCAGCCAAGTTGGGGAACAGGGGTATGGGGAGCAGTACTTC. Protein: CASSQVGEQGYGEQYF.